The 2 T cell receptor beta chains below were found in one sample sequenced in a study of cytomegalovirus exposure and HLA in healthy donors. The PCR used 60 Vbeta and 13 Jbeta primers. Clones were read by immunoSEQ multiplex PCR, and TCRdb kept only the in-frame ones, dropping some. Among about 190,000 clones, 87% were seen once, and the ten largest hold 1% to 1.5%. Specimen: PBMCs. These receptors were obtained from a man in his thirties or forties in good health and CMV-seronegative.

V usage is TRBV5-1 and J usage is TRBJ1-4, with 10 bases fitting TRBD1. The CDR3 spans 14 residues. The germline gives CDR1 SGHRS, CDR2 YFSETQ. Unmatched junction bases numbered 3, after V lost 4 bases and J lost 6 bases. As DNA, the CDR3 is TGCGCCAGCAGCCCCGGGACAGGGGATGAAAAACTGTTTTTT. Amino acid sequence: CASSPGTGDEKLFF.

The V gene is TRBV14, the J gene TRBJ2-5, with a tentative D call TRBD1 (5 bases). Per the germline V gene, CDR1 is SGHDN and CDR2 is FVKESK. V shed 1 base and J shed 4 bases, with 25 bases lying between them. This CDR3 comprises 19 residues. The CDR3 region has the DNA TGTGCCAGCAGCCAAGGAGCCGCAAGAGCCCAGGGTGTAGGAGAGACCCAGTACTTC. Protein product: CASSQGAARAQGVGETQYF.